The rows below give T cell receptor beta chains drawn from one sample of a study of post-analysis software for immune sequencing data. TCRdb re-called the PCR reads through MiXCR, storing one row per CDR3 protein. The table lists 750,000 to 900,000 distinct CDR3 sequences, more than 45% of them singletons, with 4% to 5% in the top ten. The sample comprised blood. The receptors here all came from a girl aged 10 to 17 with multiple sclerosis. The CDR3 runs from the conserved cysteine through the conserved F or W. The D gene is left open where the match is weak. Not every row has a clone size; where given, it reads once, few, many or a size class.

clone size	CDR3 length	V gene	D gene	J gene	CDR3 protein	CDR3 DNA
-	15	TRBV24-1	-	TRBJ2-1	CATSDSRKLNDEQFF	TGTGCCACCAGTGATTCCAGGAAGCTCAACGATGAGCAGTTCTTC
-	15	TRBV5-6	TRBD2	TRBJ2-7	CASSWEREGPYEQYF	TGTGCCAGCAGCTGGGAGCGGGAGGGCCCCTACGAGCAGTACTTC
-	13	TRBV29-1	TRBD2	TRBJ2-5	CSSTGTSRGEQYF	TGCAGCTCTACCGGGACTAGTCGAGGTGAGCAGTACTTC
-	16	TRBV7-9	-	TRBJ2-1	CASSRQTSQAGNEQFF	TGTGCCAGCAGCCGCCAGACGTCCCAAGCGGGCAATGAGCAGTTCTTC
-	16	TRBV5-1	TRBD1	TRBJ2-1	CASSFRTGPSYNEQFF	TGCGCCAGCAGCTTTCGGACAGGGCCCTCCTACAATGAGCAGTTCTTC
few	13	TRBV20-1	-	TRBJ2-3	CSAARGSTDTQYF	TGCAGTGCCGCCCGGGGTAGCACAGATACGCAGTATTTT
-	13	TRBV27	TRBD1	TRBJ1-2	CASRTGGSYGYTF	TGTGCCAGCCGGACAGGGGGATCCTATGGCTACACCTTC
-	12	TRBV30	-	TRBJ2-7	CAWSDRFYEQYF	TGTGCCTGGAGTGACAGATTCTACGAGCAGTACTTC
once	14	TRBV6-5	-	TRBJ1-1	CASSYGGRQTEAFF	TGTGCCAGCAGTTACGGGGGGCGACAAACTGAAGCTTTCTTT
few	14	TRBV4-2	-	TRBJ2-3	CASSQEVSPDTQYF	TGTGCCAGCAGCCAAGAGGTTAGCCCAGATACGCAGTATTTT
-	14	TRBV29-1	-	TRBJ1-2	CSVATWARTNGYTF	TGCAGCGTTGCAACTTGGGCTCGAACTAACGGCTACACCTTC
-	14	TRBV6-5	TRBD1	TRBJ1-2	CASSYAGDRDGYTF	TGTGCCAGCAGTTACGCGGGGGACAGGGATGGCTACACCTTC
-	16	TRBV5-1	TRBD1	TRBJ2-7	CASSLAGTGDPREQYF	TGCGCCAGCAGCTTGGCCGGGACAGGGGACCCGCGGGAGCAGTACTTC
few	15	TRBV12-3/TRBV12-4	-	TRBJ2-1	CASSLGGGIYNEQFF	TGTGCCAGCAGTTTAGGAGGCGGAATATACAATGAGCAGTTCTTC
-	15	TRBV20-1	TRBD2	TRBJ2-5	CSARDWTSPGETQYF	TGCAGTGCTAGAGATTGGACTAGCCCGGGTGAGACCCAGTACTTC
few	13	TRBV7-2	-	TRBJ2-5	CASSRPYQETQYF	TGTGCCAGCAGTCGGCCGTACCAAGAGACCCAGTACTTC
-	13	TRBV7-3	-	TRBJ2-5	CASSVRPGETQYF	TGTGCCAGCAGCGTTCGACCGGGGGAGACCCAGTACTTC
-	11	TRBV29-1	-	TRBJ2-1	CSGGVHNEQFF	TGCAGCGGTGGGGTACACAATGAGCAGTTCTTC
-	15	TRBV7-9	TRBD1	TRBJ2-7	CASSDYRGTSYEQYF	TGTGCCAGCAGCGACTACAGGGGAACCTCCTACGAGCAGTACTTC
-	12	TRBV20-1	-	TRBJ2-7	CSAAGKSYEQYF	TGCAGTGCCGCCGGGAAGAGCTACGAGCAGTACTTC
few	16	TRBV29-1	-	TRBJ2-7	CSVFGQGGGQFYEQYF	TGCAGCGTTTTTGGGCAGGGAGGCGGGCAGTTCTACGAGCAGTACTTC
-	12	TRBV20-1	TRBD2	TRBJ2-1	CSAGLAWDEQFF	TGCAGTGCAGGACTAGCGTGGGATGAGCAGTTCTTC
-	17	TRBV9	TRBD2	TRBJ2-1	CASSVVPSGNLRNEQFF	TGTGCCAGCAGCGTAGTCCCTAGCGGGAACCTCAGGAATGAGCAGTTCTTC
-	15	TRBV5-6	TRBD1	TRBJ1-1	CASSLGGQGKTEAFF	TGTGCCAGCAGCTTGGGAGGACAGGGAAAGACTGAAGCTTTCTTT